The present entry profiles one TCR beta chain with its context. As originally analysed: The assay estimated nucleated cells by amplifying reference gene primers. Measured with immunoSEQ multiplex PCR; TCRdb has only the in-frame clones, and not every one. V and J calls and clone size are as listed in that table; D and trimming were resolved from the DNA. The data contain some 150,000 clones, approximately 89% of them singletons. Germline trimming cut 2 bases from V and 2 bases from J; bases unmatched to any gene: 3. From germline, CDR1 is KGHSH and CDR2 LQKENI. The CDR3 is 15 amino acids. The data were obtained in a study of blood T cell repertoires in COVID-19. At the level of the study: In each case, the material was cDNA or gDNA derived from T cells, B-cell-depleted T cells, or PBMCs.

Sequenced sample: peripheral blood. The V and J genes are TRBV18 and TRBJ2-7; 10 nucleotides match TRBD2. The sequence was obtained from a human donor in a cohort sampled during active COVID-19. The CDR3 DNA sequence: TGTGCCAGCTCACCAACTAGCGGGATCCCCTACGAGCAGTACTTC. Its translation is CASSPTSGIPYEQYF.